A single sample gave rise to the 32 T cell receptor beta chains below, sequenced in a study of naive and memory T cell subsets. An equimolar mix of two oligonucleotides served as the beta constant-region primer for TRBC1 and TRBC2. Ligated cDNA was amplified by four rounds of PCR with nested alpha and beta constant-region primers and SP2. TCRdb itself ran the UMI-ligation and nested PCR reads through MiXCR, one entry per CDR3 protein. The sample lists 130,000 or so distinct CDR3 sequences, 36% seen once, with approximately 0.9% in the top ten. The specimen sequenced was central memory CD4+ T cells from blood. The source is a human donor in good health.

This clonotype was seen a few times. This chain connects TRBV18 to TRBJ2-1; tentatively, D is TRBD1 or TRBD2 (5 bases each). The CDR3 runs 14 residues. Germline-derived CDR1 and CDR2 are KGHSH and LQKENI. Between the trimmed V and J ends, which lost 6 bases and 10 bases, there was a span of 19 bases. The CDR3 nucleotides are TGTGCCAGCTCTCAGCAGGGAGTATATGGGGAGCAGTTCTTC. It translates to CASSQQGVYGEQFF.

This clonotype has a handful of counts. This chain joins TRBV7-8 and TRBJ2-2; the match to TRBD1 covers 8 bases. The CDR3 is 15 residues long. The ends lost 5 bases at V and 10 bases at J; junction bases unmatched: 12. The germline CDR1 and CDR2 sequences are SGHVS and FQNEAQ. The chain's CDR3 is CASSRTDRGRVELFF. In DNA, the CDR3 is TGTGCCAGCAGCCGAACAGACAGGGGCCGTGTGGAGCTGTTTTTT.

The genes are TRBV20-1 and TRBJ1-5; D possibly corresponds to TRBD1 (6 bases). The V gene lost 3 bases and the J gene lost 4 bases, with 16 bases spanning the gap. The germline gives CDR1 DFQATT, CDR2 SNEGSKA (reference sequence). This CDR3 region has 15 residues. This chain's CDR3 is CSASIKGGPNQPQHF. DNA of the CDR3: TGCAGTGCTAGTATCAAGGGGGGGCCAAATCAGCCCCAGCATTTT.

This clonotype was counted only a few times. V is TRBV29-1 and J is TRBJ2-5; D may be TRBD2 (6 bases). The CDR3 runs 14 residues. V was clipped by 0 bases and J by 1 base, with 9 bases between them. Germline lookup yields CDR1 SQVTM and CDR2 ANQGSEA. The CDR3 DNA reads TGCAGCGTTGAAGATCAGGGAGGCCAAGAGACCCAGTACTTC. This encodes CSVEDQGGQETQYF.

The chain carries TRBV10-1 and TRBJ2-1; the match to TRBD1 covers 7 bases. This CDR3 spans 17 amino acids. Germline CDR1 and CDR2: WNHNN and SYGVQD (reference sequence). With 0 bases clipped from V and 3 bases from J, the junction kept 8 bases outside the gene matches. The CDR3 sequence is CASSESRQGTNYNEQFF. The CDR3, as DNA: TGCGCCAGCAGTGAGTCGAGACAGGGTACTAACTACAATGAGCAGTTCTTC.

This chain links TRBV7-2 with TRBJ1-5; no firm D call. The V end was cut by 2 bases, the J end by 2 bases, with 10 bases between. This CDR3 is 15 amino acids long. Germline CDR1 and CDR2: SGHTA and FQGNSA. CDR3 DNA sequence: TGTGCCAGCAGCTTATATAAGGGTGGCAATCAGCCCCAGCATTTT. Its translation is CASSLYKGGNQPQHF.

This clonotype showed up just a few times. This rearrangement joins TRBV20-1 to TRBJ2-5; TRBD1 might be the D (6 bases). CDR1 is DFQATT, CDR2 SNEGSKA, per germline (reference sequence). The CDR3 consists of 14 residues. V was clipped by 1 base and J by 4 bases, with 13 bases between them. CDR3 amino acids: CSARVLGARETQYF. The CDR3 DNA is TGCAGTGCTAGAGTCCTGGGGGCTAGAGAGACCCAGTACTTC.

This clonotype was detected only a few times. V usage is TRBV15 and J usage is TRBJ2-7; D remains ambiguous. V lost 1 base, J lost 0 bases, and 4 bases lay in between. Germline CDR1 is LNHNV and CDR2 is YYDKDF (reference sequence). The CDR3 covers 13 residues. Here the CDR3 DNA reads TGTGCCACCAGCAGAGGTTACTCCTACGAGCAGTACTTC. Translation: CATSRGYSYEQYF.

The genes are TRBV11-2 and TRBJ2-7; D possibly corresponds to TRBD2 (5 bases). The V end was cut by 1 base, the J end by 2 bases, with 9 bases between. The CDR3 is 14 amino acids. Germline CDR1 is SGHAT and CDR2 is FQNNGV. The CDR3 is CASSLGELPYEQYF. The CDR3 DNA follows: TGTGCCAGCAGCTTAGGGGAGCTCCCCTACGAGCAGTACTTC. The full variable domain, in which reference TRBV11-2 and TRBJ2-7 provide the parts outside the CDR3, is EAGVAQSPRYKIIEKRQSVAFWCNPISGHATLYWYQQILGQGPKLLIQFQNNGVVDDSQLPKDRFSAERLKGVDSTLKIQPAKLEDSAVYLCASSLGELPYEQYFGPGTRLTVT.

The rearrangement joins TRBV20-1 to TRBJ2-3; a possible D gene is TRBD1 (6 bases). CDR3 length: 13 residues. In germline, CDR1 is DFQATT, CDR2 SNEGSKA (reference sequence). Trimming removed 3 bases from V and 5 bases from J, with 12 bases in between. CDR3 sequence (DNA): TGCAGTGCTAGGGGGGACACCTTAGATACGCAGTATTTT. It translates to CSARGDTLDTQYF.

The rearrangement uses TRBV12-3 or TRBV12-4 and TRBJ1-2; 7 bases agree with TRBD1. The V gene end was trimmed by 2 bases and the J gene end by 6 bases; junction bases not matched to a gene: 6. This CDR3 contains 14 residues. The CDR3 DNA is TGTGCCAGCAGTTTAAGGGACAGCGAGAATGGCTACACCTTC. Its protein is CASSLRDSENGYTF.

This clonotype was counted between two and nine times. The chain carries TRBV19 and TRBJ2-7, with 9 bases lining up with TRBD2. V lost 3 bases to trimming and J lost 3 bases; unmatched junction nucleotides: 6. Per the germline V gene, CDR1 is LNHDA and CDR2 is SQIVND (reference sequence). This CDR3 spans 15 amino acids. In DNA, the CDR3 is TGTGCCAGTAGTATTTTACTAGCGGGTCTCTACGAGCAGTACTTC. Translated, it gives CASSILLAGLYEQYF.

This clonotype was recorded a few times. The V and J genes are TRBV6-6 and TRBJ1-2, with D perhaps TRBD1 (5 bases). The CDR3 has 15 amino acids. CDR1 is MNHNY, CDR2 SVGAGI, per germline (reference sequence). The germline V and J ends were trimmed by 2 bases and 6 bases, with 16 bases remaining between them. CDR3 protein: CASSYKGTLGHGYTF. CDR3 DNA sequence: TGTGCCAGCAGTTACAAGGGGACCCTCGGCCATGGCTACACCTTC.

The CDR3 sequence is CASSYPTGDETQYF. CDR3 DNA: TGTGCCAGCAGTTACCCGACAGGGGATGAGACCCAGTACTTC. The chain recombines TRBV28 with TRBJ2-5; TRBD1 matches at 8 bases. Trimming took 4 bases from V and 5 from J; bases not matched to a gene: 6. Looked up from germline, CDR1 is MDHEN and CDR2 is SYDVKM. The CDR3 extends over 14 amino acids.

In this sample, this clonotype turned up a few times. V usage is TRBV14 and J usage is TRBJ1-4; 8 bases agree with TRBD1. The V gene's germline CDR1 is SGHDN and CDR2 FVKESK. The CDR3 spans 14 residues. Germline trimming cut 4 bases from V and 6 bases from J; bases unmatched to any gene: 4. The CDR3 spells CASSRTGQDEKLFF. CDR3 DNA sequence: TGTGCCAGCAGCCGGACAGGGCAGGATGAAAAACTGTTTTTT.

A few counts support this clonotype. V gene TRBV28 combines with J gene TRBJ1-6, with D possibly TRBD1 on 6 matching bases. V lost 6 bases, J lost 6 bases, and 15 bases lay in between. The germline V gene has CDR1 MDHEN and CDR2 SYDVKM. This CDR3 region has 15 residues. The CDR3 sequence: CASRQGPNANSPLHF. The CDR3 coding sequence is TGTGCCAGCAGGCAGGGGCCCAATGCTAATTCACCCCTCCACTTT. Full variable domain (remainder filled in from reference TRBV28 and TRBJ1-6): DVKVTQSSRYLVKRTGEKVFLECVQDMDHENMFWYRQDPGLGLRLIYFSYDVKMKEKGDIPEGYSVSREKKERFSLILESASTNQTSMYLCASRQGPNANSPLHFGNGTRLTVT.

This clonotype was seen once. V and J are TRBV7-8 and TRBJ1-6; unclear D gene. Germline V gene data show CDR1 as SGHVS and CDR2 as FQNEAQ. V gave up 7 bases and J gave up 0 bases, with 10 bases separating them. The CDR3 has 15 amino acids. The CDR3 DNA sequence: TGTGCCAGCACCCCGGGCAGCTCCTATAATTCACCCCTCCACTTT. Translation: CASTPGSSYNSPLHF.

This clonotype was detected only a few times. The chain recombines TRBV5-5 with TRBJ2-6; TRBD1 is a possible D gene (7 bases). Trimming left V 3 bases short and J 9 bases short, with 16 bases between. The CDR3 is 15 amino acids. Germline-derived CDR1 and CDR2 are SGHKS and YYEKEE (reference sequence). CDR3 bases: TGTGCCAGCAGCTCGGAGGGACAGCCACTCAACGTCCTGACTTTC. Amino acids: CASSSEGQPLNVLTF.

This clonotype was observed at least ten times. A junction boundary mismatches the germline segment, possibly from a read error. The chain recombines TRBV7-7 with TRBJ2-2, with D tentatively TRBD1 (5 bases). Per germline, CDR1 SSHAT and CDR2 FNYEAQ (reference sequence). The CDR3 loop spans 13 amino acids. In DNA, the CDR3 is TGTGCTAGCAGCCACCCAGGGTCCGGGGAGCTGTTTTTT. As protein: CASSHPGSGELFF.

This clonotype was observed a handful of times. The rearrangement links TRBV20-1 to TRBJ2-1; tentatively, D is TRBD2 (6 bases). This CDR3 comprises 14 residues. Germline CDR1 DFQATT, CDR2 SNEGSKA (reference sequence). Trimming stripped 3 bases from V and 3 bases from J, with 12 bases between. CDR3 amino acids: CSASWRGYYNEQFF. The CDR3 region has the DNA TGCAGTGCTAGTTGGCGGGGTTACTACAATGAGCAGTTCTTC.

The sample holds one count of this clonotype. The rearrangement uses TRBV7-8 and TRBJ2-2; no reliable D call. CDR3 size: 15 residues. V was shortened by 2 bases and J by 1 base, with 8 bases between the two germline ends. Germline CDR1 reads SGHVS; CDR2 reads FQNEAQ. CDR3 DNA: TGTGCCAGCAGCTTACTCTTGCAGAACACCGGGGAGCTGTTTTTT. This encodes CASSLLLQNTGELFF.

The V call is TRBV28, the J call TRBJ2-7; D call uncertain. Germline loops: CDR1 MDHEN, CDR2 SYDVKM. Trimming took off 6 bases at V and 0 bases at J, with 12 bases between the two ends. There are 14 residues in the CDR3. CDR3 amino acids: CASRSTTVSYEQYF. The CDR3, as DNA: TGTGCCAGCAGATCCACGACCGTCTCCTACGAGCAGTACTTC.

The V call is TRBV2, the J call TRBJ2-3, with D possibly TRBD2 on 5 matching bases. The CDR3 sequence is 15 residues long. CDR1 is SNHLY and CDR2 is FYNNEI in the germline V gene. Trimming removed 0 bases from V and 6 bases from J, with 13 bases in between. In DNA, the CDR3 is TGTGCCAGCAGTGAAGCCGGAGGACGGGCGGATACGCAGTATTTT. Amino acids: CASSEAGGRADTQYF.

This clonotype has more than one count but fewer than ten. The V call is TRBV30, the J call TRBJ2-3; D perhaps matches TRBD1 (5 bases). The CDR3 has 14 amino acids. Germline lookup yields CDR1 GTSNPN and CDR2 SVGIG (reference sequence). Between the trimmed V and J ends, which lost 6 bases and 7 bases, there was a span of 20 bases. The CDR3 sequence: CACSSQAPPNTQYF. CDR3 sequence (DNA): TGTGCCTGCTCTTCACAGGCGCCGCCGAATACGCAGTATTTT.

The chain employs TRBV3-1 and TRBJ1-6; D remains ambiguous. The CDR3 extends over 13 amino acids. Germline V gives CDR1 LGHDT, CDR2 YNNKEL (reference sequence). Trimming shortened V by 1 base and J by 7 bases, and 5 bases separated the two germline ends. The DNA for the CDR3 is TGTGCCAGCAGCCAAGTGGACAATTCACCCCTCCACTTT. Its protein product is CASSQVDNSPLHF.

The V and J genes are TRBV18 and TRBJ2-2; no definite D call. This CDR3 comprises 14 residues. With 4 bases removed from V and 4 bases from J, the gap between germline ends came to 10 bases. The germline V gene encodes CDR1 KGHSH and CDR2 LQKENI. CDR3 amino acids: CASSQGSRTGELFF. The DNA for the CDR3 is TGTGCCAGCTCACAGGGATCTCGCACCGGGGAGCTGTTTTTT.

This clonotype was seen a handful of times. This chain joins TRBV12-5 and TRBJ2-3; 12 bases agree with TRBD2. Looked up from germline, CDR1 is LGHNT and CDR2 is FRNRAP. This CDR3 region has 16 residues. V gave up 5 bases and J gave up 5 bases; unmatched junction bases: 8. The CDR3 DNA reads TGTGCTAGTGGTCGAGGACTAGCGGGATCAGGAGATACGCAGTATTTT. Protein sequence: CASGRGLAGSGDTQYF.

The chain recombines TRBV24-1 with TRBJ2-5; tentatively, D is TRBD2 (5 bases). The CDR3 runs to 13 residues. V lost 5 bases, J lost 1 base, and 7 bases lay in between. CDR1 and CDR2 from the germline V gene are KGHDR and SFDVKD. CDR3 DNA: TGTGCCACCAGTGCAAGCGGCCAAGAGACCCAGTACTTC. Translated: CATSASGQETQYF.

The V and J genes are TRBV28 and TRBJ2-4; 9 bases are a match to TRBD1. Germline V CDR1 and CDR2: MDHEN, SYDVKM. V was clipped by 3 bases and J by 5 bases; unmatched bases: 14. The CDR3 runs 18 residues. The chain's CDR3 is CASSLTQRWDRAENIQYF. The CDR3, as DNA: TGTGCCAGCAGTTTGACACAACGTTGGGACAGGGCCGAAAACATTCAGTACTTC.

The V and J genes are TRBV7-8 and TRBJ2-3; no clear D. The CDR3 covers 13 residues. Germline V CDR1 and CDR2: SGHVS, FQNEAQ. Trimming took off 3 bases at V and 4 bases at J, with 8 bases between the two ends. The DNA of the CDR3 is TGTGCCAGCAGCTTTGCTGAGGCAGATACGCAGTATTTT. Translating gives CASSFAEADTQYF.

This chain uses TRBV28 with TRBJ2-7; TRBD1 matches 10 bases. The CDR3 is 13 residues long. V lost 8 bases to trimming and J lost 2 bases; unmatched junction nucleotides: 3. Per the germline V gene, CDR1 is MDHEN and CDR2 is SYDVKM. In DNA, the CDR3 is TGTGCCAGCCGGACAGGGGGGACCTACGAGCAGTACTTC. This translates into CASRTGGTYEQYF.

V usage is TRBV11-2 and J usage is TRBJ2-7, with D possibly TRBD2 on 6 matching bases. Per germline, CDR1 SGHAT and CDR2 FQNNGV. CDR3 length: 16 amino acids. V lost 5 bases and J lost 7, with 24 bases in between. CDR3 loop: CASSPRLRSGVPEQYF. The CDR3 DNA sequence: TGTGCCAGCAGCCCCCGCCTAAGGTCGGGAGTGCCTGAGCAGTACTTC.